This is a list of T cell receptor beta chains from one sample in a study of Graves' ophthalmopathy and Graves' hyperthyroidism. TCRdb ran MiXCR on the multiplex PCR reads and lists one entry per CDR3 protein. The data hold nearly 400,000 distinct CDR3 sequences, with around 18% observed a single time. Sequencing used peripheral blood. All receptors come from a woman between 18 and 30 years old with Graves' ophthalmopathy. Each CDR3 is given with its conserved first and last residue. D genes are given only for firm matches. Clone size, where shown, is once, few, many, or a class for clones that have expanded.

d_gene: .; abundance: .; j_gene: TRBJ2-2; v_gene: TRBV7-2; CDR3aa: CASSPQGLNTGELFF
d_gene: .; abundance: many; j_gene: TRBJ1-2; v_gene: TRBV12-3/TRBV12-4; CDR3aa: CASSGSGRGLNGYTF
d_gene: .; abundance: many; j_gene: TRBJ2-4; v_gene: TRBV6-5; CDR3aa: CASSSAGPKNIQYF
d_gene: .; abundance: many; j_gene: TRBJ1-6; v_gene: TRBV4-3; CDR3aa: CASSQDLGGQKALHF
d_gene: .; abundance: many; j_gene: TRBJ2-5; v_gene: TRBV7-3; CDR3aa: CASSLLGNPQETQYF
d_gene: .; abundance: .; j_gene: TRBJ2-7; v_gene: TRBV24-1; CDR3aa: CATSDRSGDEQYF
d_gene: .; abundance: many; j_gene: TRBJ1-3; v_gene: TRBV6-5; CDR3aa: CASSYRVGNTIYF
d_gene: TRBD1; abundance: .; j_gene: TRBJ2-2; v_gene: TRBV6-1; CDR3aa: CASSITGGANTGELFF
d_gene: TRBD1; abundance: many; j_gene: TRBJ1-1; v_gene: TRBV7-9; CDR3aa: CASSLSTGGLRNTEAFF
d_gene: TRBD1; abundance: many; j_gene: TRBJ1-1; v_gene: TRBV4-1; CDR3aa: CASTPTGANTEAFF
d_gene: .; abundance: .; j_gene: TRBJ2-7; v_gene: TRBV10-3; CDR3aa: CAISDQSSYEQYF
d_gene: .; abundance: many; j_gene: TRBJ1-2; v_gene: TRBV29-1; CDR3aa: CSVEDSRAGYTF
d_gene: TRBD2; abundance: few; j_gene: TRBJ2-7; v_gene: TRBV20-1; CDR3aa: CSASLAGNYEQYF
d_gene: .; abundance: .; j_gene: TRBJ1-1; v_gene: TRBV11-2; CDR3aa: CASSLGQVMGTEAFF
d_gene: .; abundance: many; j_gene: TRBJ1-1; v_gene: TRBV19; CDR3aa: CASSVTGSPGSEAFF
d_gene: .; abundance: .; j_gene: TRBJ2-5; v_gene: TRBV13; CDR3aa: CASSSRQGEETQYF
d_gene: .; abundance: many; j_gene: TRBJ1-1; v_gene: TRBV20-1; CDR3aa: CSARGTFGNTEAFF
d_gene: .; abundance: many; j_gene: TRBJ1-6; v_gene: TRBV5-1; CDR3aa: CASSSGGNSPLHF
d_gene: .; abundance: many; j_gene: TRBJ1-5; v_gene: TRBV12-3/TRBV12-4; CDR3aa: CASSSTDSSNQPQHF
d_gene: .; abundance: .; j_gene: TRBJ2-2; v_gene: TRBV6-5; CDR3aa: CASSFLMGAGELFF
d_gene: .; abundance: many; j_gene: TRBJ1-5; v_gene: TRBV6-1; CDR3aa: CASRPGGDSGNQPQHF
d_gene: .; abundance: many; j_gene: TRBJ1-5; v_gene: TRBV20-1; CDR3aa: CSASRYNQPQHF
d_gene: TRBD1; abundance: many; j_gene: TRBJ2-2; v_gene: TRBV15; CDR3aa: CATSRGTGGLTGELFF
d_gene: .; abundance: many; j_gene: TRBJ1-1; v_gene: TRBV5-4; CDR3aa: CASSKNRENTEAFF
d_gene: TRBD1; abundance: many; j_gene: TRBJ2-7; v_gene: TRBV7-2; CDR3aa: CASSSWTGNYEQYF
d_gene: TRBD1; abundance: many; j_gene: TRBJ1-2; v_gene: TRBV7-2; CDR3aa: CASSLAGTGTSRDGYTF
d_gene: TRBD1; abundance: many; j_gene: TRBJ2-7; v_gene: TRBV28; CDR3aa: CASSLFYRQGTYEQYF
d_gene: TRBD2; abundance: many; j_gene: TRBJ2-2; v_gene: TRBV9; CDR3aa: CASSLSGAGKGFGAGELFF
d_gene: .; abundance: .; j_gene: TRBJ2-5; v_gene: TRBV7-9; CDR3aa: CASSLSSAGPQETQYF
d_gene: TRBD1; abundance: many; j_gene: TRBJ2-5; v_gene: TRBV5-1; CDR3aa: CASSLGDREVETQYF
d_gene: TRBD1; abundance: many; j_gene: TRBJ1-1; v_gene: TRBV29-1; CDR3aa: CSVEGESGGAEAFF
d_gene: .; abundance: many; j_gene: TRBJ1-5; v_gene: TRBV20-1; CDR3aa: CSARDWGVGQPQHF
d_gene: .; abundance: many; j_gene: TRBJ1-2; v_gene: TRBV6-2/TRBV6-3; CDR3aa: CASSTLYRTDRANYGYTF
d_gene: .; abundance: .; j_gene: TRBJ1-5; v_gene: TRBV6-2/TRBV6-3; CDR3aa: CASSLTGLRRFQPQHF
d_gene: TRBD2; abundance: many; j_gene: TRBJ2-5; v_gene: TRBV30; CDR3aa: CAWTGTSGWGTQYF
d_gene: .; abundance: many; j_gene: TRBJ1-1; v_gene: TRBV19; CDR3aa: CASSIGGKNTEAFF
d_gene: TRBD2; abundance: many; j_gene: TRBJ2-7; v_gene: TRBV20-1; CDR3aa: CSAGTSGSSYEQYF
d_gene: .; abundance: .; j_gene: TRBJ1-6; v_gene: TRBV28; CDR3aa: CASMAQGYSPLHF
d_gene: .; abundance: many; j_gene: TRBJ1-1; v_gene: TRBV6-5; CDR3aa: CASSYVTEAFF
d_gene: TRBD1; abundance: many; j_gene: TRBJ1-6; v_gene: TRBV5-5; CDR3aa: CASSLTGADNSPLHF
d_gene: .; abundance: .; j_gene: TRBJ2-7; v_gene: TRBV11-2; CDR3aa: CASSLGREFTYEQYF
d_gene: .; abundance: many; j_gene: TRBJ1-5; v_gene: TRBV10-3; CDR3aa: CAISESPVSNQPQHF
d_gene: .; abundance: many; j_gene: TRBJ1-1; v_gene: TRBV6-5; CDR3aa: CASSYSPANTEAFF
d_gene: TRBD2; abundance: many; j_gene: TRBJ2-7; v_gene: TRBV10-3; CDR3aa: CAISESWTSGSYEQCF
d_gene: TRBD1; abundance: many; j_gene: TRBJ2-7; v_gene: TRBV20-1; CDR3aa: CSASLQGIPYEQYF
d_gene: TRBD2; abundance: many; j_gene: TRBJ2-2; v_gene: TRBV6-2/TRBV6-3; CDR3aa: CASSWHSGRSTGELFF
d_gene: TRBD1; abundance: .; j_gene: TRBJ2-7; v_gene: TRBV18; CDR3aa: CASSPDRGRNTYEQYF
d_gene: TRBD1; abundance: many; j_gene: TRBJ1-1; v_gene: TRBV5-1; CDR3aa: CASSAQLNRGEAFF
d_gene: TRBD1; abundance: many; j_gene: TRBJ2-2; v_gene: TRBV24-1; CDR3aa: CATREGTANTGELFF
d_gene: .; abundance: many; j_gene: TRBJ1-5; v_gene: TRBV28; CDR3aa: CASRPPGSNQPQHF
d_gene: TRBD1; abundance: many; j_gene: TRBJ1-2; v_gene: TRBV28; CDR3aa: CASTLQGFGYGYTF
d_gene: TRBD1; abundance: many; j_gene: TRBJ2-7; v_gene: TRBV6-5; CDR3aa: CASSYGDSYEQYF
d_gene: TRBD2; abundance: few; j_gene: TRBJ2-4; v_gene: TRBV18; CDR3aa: CASSPTGGGENIQYF
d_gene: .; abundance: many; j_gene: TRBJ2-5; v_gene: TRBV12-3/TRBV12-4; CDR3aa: CASSFDGGLGETQYF
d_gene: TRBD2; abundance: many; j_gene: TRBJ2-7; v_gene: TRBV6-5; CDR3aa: CASSYTTGLWGEQYF
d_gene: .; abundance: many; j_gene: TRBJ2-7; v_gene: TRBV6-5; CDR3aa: CASRPGPLAREYF
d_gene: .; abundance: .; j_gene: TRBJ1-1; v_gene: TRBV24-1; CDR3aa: CATSDTGTRDAFF
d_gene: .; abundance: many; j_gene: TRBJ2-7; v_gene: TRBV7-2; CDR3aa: CASSATSSYEQYF